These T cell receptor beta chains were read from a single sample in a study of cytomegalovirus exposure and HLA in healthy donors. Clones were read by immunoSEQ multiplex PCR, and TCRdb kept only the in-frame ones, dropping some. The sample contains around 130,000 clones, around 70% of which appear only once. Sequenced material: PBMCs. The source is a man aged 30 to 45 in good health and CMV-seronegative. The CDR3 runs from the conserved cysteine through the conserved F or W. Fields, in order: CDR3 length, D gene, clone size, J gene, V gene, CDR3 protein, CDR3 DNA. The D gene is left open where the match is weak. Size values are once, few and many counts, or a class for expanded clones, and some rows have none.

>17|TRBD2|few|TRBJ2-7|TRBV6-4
CASSGSGTSGADEEQYF
TGTGCCAGCAGTGGGTCAGGGACTAGCGGGGCGGATGAGGAGCAGTACTTC
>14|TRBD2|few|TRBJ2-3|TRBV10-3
CAISSGVGADTQYF
TGTGCCATCAGTAGCGGGGTCGGTGCAGATACGCAGTATTTT
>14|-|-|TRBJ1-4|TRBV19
CATRRGDVNEKLFF
TGTGCCACCAGACGTGGAGACGTAAATGAAAAACTGTTTTTT
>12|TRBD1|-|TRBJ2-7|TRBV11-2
CASSRDRDEQYF
TGTGCCAGCAGCCGGGACAGGGACGAGCAGTACTTC
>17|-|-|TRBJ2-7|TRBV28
CASSLSAGNAYSYEQYF
TGTGCCAGCAGTTTATCTGCAGGGAACGCGTACTCCTACGAGCAGTACTTC
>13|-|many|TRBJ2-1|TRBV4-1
CASSLPNYNEQFF
TGCGCCAGCAGCCTCCCTAATTACAATGAGCAGTTCTTC
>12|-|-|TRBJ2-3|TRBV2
CASVDWTDTQYF
TGTGCCAGCGTGGACTGGACAGATACGCAGTATTTT
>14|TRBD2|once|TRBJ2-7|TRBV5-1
CASSSLAGGGEQYF
TGCGCCAGCAGCTCCTTAGCGGGAGGAGGCGAGCAGTACTTC
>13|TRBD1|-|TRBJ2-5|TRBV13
CASGDRGQETQYF
TGTGCCAGCGGGGACAGGGGACAAGAGACCCAGTACTTC
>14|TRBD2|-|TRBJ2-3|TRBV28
CASRTSGGTGTQYF
TGTGCCAGCAGGACTAGCGGGGGAACAGGGACGCAGTATTTT
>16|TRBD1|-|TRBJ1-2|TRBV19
CASRRTGRAANYGYTF
TGTGCCAGTAGGAGGACAGGCCGCGCGGCTAACTATGGCTACACCTTC
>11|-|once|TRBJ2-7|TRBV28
CASSPFVVQYF
TGTGCCAGCAGCCCTTTTGTTGTCCAGTACTTC
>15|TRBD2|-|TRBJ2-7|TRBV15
CATSTNSGRSYEQYF
TGTGCCACCAGCACCAATAGCGGGAGGTCCTACGAGCAGTACTTC
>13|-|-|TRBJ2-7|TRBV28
CASSFREGDEQYF
TGTGCCAGCAGTTTTCGTGAAGGGGACGAGCAGTACTTC
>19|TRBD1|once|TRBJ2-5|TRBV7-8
CASSLVVGTGAGMWETQYF
TGTGCCAGCAGCTTAGTGGTGGGGACAGGGGCCGGCATGTGGGAGACCCAGTACTTC
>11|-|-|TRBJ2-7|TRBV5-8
CASSAVYEQYF
TGTGCCAGCAGCGCAGTGTACGAGCAGTACTTC
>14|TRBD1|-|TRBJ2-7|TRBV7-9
CASSSGTGSYEQYF
TGTGCCAGCAGCTCCGGGACAGGGTCCTACGAGCAGTACTTC
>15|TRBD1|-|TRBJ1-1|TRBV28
CASSTRQGLNTEAFF
TGTGCCAGCAGTACCCGACAGGGGTTGAACACTGAAGCTTTCTTT
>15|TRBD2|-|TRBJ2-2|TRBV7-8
CASSSLGEGTGELFF
TGTGCCAGCAGCTCCCTAGGGGAGGGAACCGGGGAGCTGTTTTTT
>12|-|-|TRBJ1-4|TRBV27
CASSITGEKLFF
TGTGCCAGCAGTATAACAGGGGAAAAACTGTTTTTT
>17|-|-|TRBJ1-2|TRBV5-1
CASSPGGRSPPIGGYTF
TGCGCCAGCAGCCCCGGGGGGCGATCCCCCCCTATTGGTGGCTACACCTTC
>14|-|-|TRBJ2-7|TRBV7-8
CASSLYQGAYEQYF
TGTGCCAGCAGCTTATATCAGGGTGCGTACGAGCAGTACTTC
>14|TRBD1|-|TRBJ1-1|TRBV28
CASSLTGDLTEAFF
TGTGCCAGCAGTTTGACAGGGGATCTCACTGAAGCTTTCTTT
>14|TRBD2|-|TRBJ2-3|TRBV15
CATSEGLAGDTQYF
TGTGCCACCAGCGAGGGACTAGCGGGAGATACGCAGTATTTT
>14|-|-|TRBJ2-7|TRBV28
CASSGGVSSYEQYF
TGTGCCAGCAGCGGCGGGGTCAGCTCCTACGAGCAGTACTTC
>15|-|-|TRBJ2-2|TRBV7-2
CASSLFQGIAGELFF
TGTGCCAGCAGCTTATTCCAGGGAATAGCCGGGGAGCTGTTTTTT
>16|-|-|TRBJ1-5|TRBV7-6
CASSPWGLNSNQPQHF
TGTGCCAGCAGCCCCTGGGGGCTGAATAGCAATCAGCCCCAGCATTTT
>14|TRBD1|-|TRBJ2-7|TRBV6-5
CASGGDSSSYEQYF
TGTGCCAGCGGTGGGGACAGCAGCTCCTACGAGCAGTACTTC
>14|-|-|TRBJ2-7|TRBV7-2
CASSQTRGSYEQYF
TGTGCCAGCAGCCAAACCAGGGGCTCGTACGAGCAGTACTTC